The 5 T cell receptor beta chains below were found in one sample sequenced in a study of beta chain features in type 1 diabetes. The study reverse transcribed the entire isolated RNA, so it sequenced expressed TCRB transcripts. Using immunoSEQ multiplex PCR, the repertoire was profiled, and TCRdb retains in-frame clones only, with some absent. Seen here are over 150,000 clones, about 13% observed once, and the top ten hold 0.62%. Sequenced: central memory CD4+ T cells from blood. The receptors here all came from a woman in her late teens or twenties in good health.

The chain uses TRBV4-3 and TRBJ2-5, with a weak D call TRBD1 (8 bases). The length of the CDR3 is 14 residues. Trimming removed 5 bases at V and 5 bases at J, with 15 bases between. Germline CDR1 reads LGHNA; CDR2 reads YSLEER. CDR3 sequence reads: CASSLQGGRETQYF. In DNA form, the CDR3 reads TGCGCCAGCAGCTTACAGGGGGGGAGGGAGACCCAGTACTTC.

In its sample, this clone was seen a few times. J is TRBJ2-3 and V is TRBV5-4; 7 bases match TRBD1. The V gene end was trimmed by 4 bases and the J gene end by 3 bases; junction bases not matched to a gene: 8. Looked up from germline, CDR1 is SGHNT and CDR2 is YYREEE (reference sequence). This CDR3 is 15 amino acids long. The CDR3 nucleotides read TGTGCCAGCAGCCTTGAGACAGGGCATACAGATACGCAGTATTTT. It translates to CASSLETGHTDTQYF.

This clone was recorded a few times. V usage is TRBV23-1 and J usage is TRBJ1-3; TRBD1 matches at 8 bases. TRBV23-1 is marked as an open reading frame, function uncertain. V lost 7 bases, J lost 4 bases, and 6 bases stayed unmatched. This CDR3 has 14 amino acids. The DNA for the CDR3 is TGCGCCAGCACCCCGACAGGGGAGGGAAACACCATATATTTT. Residues: CASTPTGEGNTIYF.

In this sample, this clone turned up a few times. The chain recombines TRBV14 with TRBJ1-2, with 7 bases fitting TRBD1. The CDR3 runs 13 residues. The germline gives CDR1 SGHDN, CDR2 FVKESK. V lost 4 bases and J lost 2; bases outside the gene matches: 1. The CDR3 loop is CASSPGQNYGYTF. In DNA form, the CDR3 reads TGTGCCAGCAGCCCGGGACAGAACTATGGCTACACCTTC. Full variable domain (missing parts from reference TRBV14 and TRBJ1-2): EAGVTQFPSHSVIEKGQTVTLRCDPISGHDNLYWYRRVMGKEIKFLLHFVKESKQDESGMPNNRFLAERTGGTYSTLKVQPAELEDSGVYFCASSPGQNYGYTFGSGTRLTVV.

This clone has a handful of counts. V and J are TRBV5-1 and TRBJ2-1, with D possibly being TRBD1 (6 bases). CDR1 SGHRS and CDR2 YFSETQ come from the germline V gene. V was pared by 0 bases and J by 7 bases, with 11 bases between. There are 14 residues in the CDR3. The CDR3 sequence: CASSLAGEWNEQFF. The CDR3 DNA is TGCGCCAGCAGCTTGGCAGGGGAGTGGAATGAGCAGTTCTTC.